The 3 T cell receptor beta chains below all came from one sample that was sequenced in a study of T cell repertoires in cytomegalovirus infection. TCRdb ran MiXCR on the reads and lists one entry per CDR3 protein. The table has about 480,000 distinct CDR3 sequences, 30% to 40% seen once. Their recognized antigens are unknown. The starting material was cultured PBMCs, obtained from culture after CMV antigen stimulation. Source of these receptors: a human donor in good health (CMV status not recorded). Some clones in this sample may be carry-over from other donors' samples.

This clonotype was seen a handful of times. The chain is built from TRBV7-6 and TRBJ2-3; D not resolved. The CDR3 is 14 amino acids. With 5 bases removed from V and 2 bases from J, the gap between germline ends came to 11 bases. The germline gives CDR1 SGHVS, CDR2 FNYEAQ. DNA for the CDR3: TGTGCCAGCAGCCCCGGATTAAACACAGATACGCAGTATTTT. Translated, it gives CASSPGLNTDTQYF. The complete variable domain, with remaining parts taken from reference TRBV7-6 and TRBJ2-3, reads GAGVSQSPRYKVTKRGQDVALRCDPISGHVSLYWYRQALGQGPEFLTYFNYEAQQDKSGLPNDRFSAERPEGSISTLTIQRTEQRDSAMYRCASSPGLNTDTQYFGPGTRLTVL.

The chain links TRBV28 to TRBJ2-7; D not certain. The V end was cut by 6 bases, the J end by 9 bases, with 21 bases between. CDR3 size: 14 residues. CDR1 and CDR2 (germline): MDHEN, SYDVKM. CDR3 coding DNA: TGTGCCAGCAGCGTGGGCGTCCCTGGGGTGGCGCAGTACTTC. This translates into CASSVGVPGVAQYF.

The J gene is TRBJ2-3, the V gene TRBV15; a possible D gene is TRBD2 (6 bases). This CDR3 is 13 amino acids long. V was clipped by 0 bases and J by 6 bases, with 7 bases between them. Per the germline V gene, CDR1 is LNHNV and CDR2 is YYDKDF (reference sequence). CDR3 in amino acids: CATSRDLADTQYF. CDR3 nucleotides: TGTGCCACCAGCAGAGATCTAGCGGATACGCAGTATTTT.